Below, 17 T cell receptor beta chains from the same sample are listed, as sequenced in a study of breast tumors, draining lymph nodes, adjacent tissues (dated by TCRdb to the mid-2010s). The lymph node samples were taken from the axillary draining lymph nodes of breast cancer patients. Library preparation used multiplex PCR. The run used an Illumina HiSeq 2000. The raw public reads went through TCRdb reprocessing: fastp at Q25, MiXCR clone calling, in-frame beta chains kept. A single entry per CDR3 protein holds the most common genes and DNA from its merged rows. Across this sample there are approximately 150,000 distinct CDR3 sequences, with 30% to 40% seen only once. The ten top clones hold about 3.8% of the sample. What was sequenced was axillary lymph node tissue. The receptors were sampled from a female donor with breast cancer. Some clones in this sample may be carry-over from other donors' samples.

This clonotype was detected ten times or more. The genes are TRBV19 and TRBJ2-7, with 7 bases matching TRBD1. Germline V CDR1 and CDR2: LNHDA, SQIVND (reference sequence). The V segment lost 5 bases and the J segment 2 bases; nucleotides outside the gene matches: 6. CDR3 length equals 14 residues. The DNA for the CDR3 is TGTGCCAGTAGTGGGGGACAGACCACCTACGAGCAGTACTTC. Protein sequence: CASSGGQTTYEQYF.

CDR3 nucleotides: TGTGCCAGCAGTGAATACCTCCTCGGGGGTAGCAATCAGCCCCAGCATTTT. It codes for CASSEYLLGGSNQPQHF. This sequence joins TRBV2 and TRBJ1-5; D is possibly TRBD1 (5 bases). The germline V gene has CDR1 SNHLY and CDR2 FYNNEI. The CDR3 has 17 amino acids. The V end lost 2 bases, the J end lost 0 bases, and 14 bases lay between the germline ends.

This clonotype was seen at least ten times. The rearrangement links TRBV4-1 to TRBJ2-5; 8 bases agree with TRBD2. The germline V gene has CDR1 MGHRA and CDR2 YSYEKL. The CDR3 has 17 amino acids. Germline trimming cut 3 bases from V and 1 base from J; bases unmatched to any gene: 10. CDR3 residues: CASSQGPGLETQETQYF. DNA for the CDR3: TGCGCCAGCAGCCAGGGACCGGGACTAGAGACCCAAGAGACCCAGTACTTC.

The chain has TRBV6-6 and TRBJ1-5, with 8 bases lining up with TRBD1. This CDR3 comprises 13 residues. J was trimmed by 7 bases and V by 7 bases; bases with no gene match: 6. Germline-derived CDR1 and CDR2 are MNHNY and SVGAGI (reference sequence). The CDR3 nucleotides read TGTGCCAGCACCATGGACAGGGCACAGCCCCAGCATTTT. Translating gives CASTMDRAQPQHF.

This clonotype came up many times. The chain has TRBV6-5 and TRBJ2-2; a weak D match, TRBD1 (5 bases). Germline-derived CDR1 and CDR2 are MNHEY and SVGAGI. Trimming took 6 bases from V and 1 from J, leaving 9 bases between them. The CDR3 extends over 14 amino acids. The chain's CDR3 is CASRRTGNTGELFF. The CDR3, as DNA: TGTGCCAGCAGACGTACAGGGAACACCGGGGAGCTGTTTTTT.

This clonotype was observed many times. The rearrangement uses TRBV19 and TRBJ2-3; 7 nucleotides align to TRBD1. The CDR3 has 15 amino acids. The V gene's germline CDR1 is LNHDA and CDR2 SQIVND (reference sequence). Trimming at V came to 6 bases and at J to 0 bases, leaving 6 bases not matched to a gene. CDR3 protein: CASSKQGSSTDTQYF. The CDR3 DNA is TGTGCCAGTAGCAAACAGGGGTCGAGCACAGATACGCAGTATTTT.

Ten or more counts support this clonotype. In nucleotides, the CDR3 is TGTGCCAGCAGGAGAGACAGGGCTCACACAGATACGCAGTATTTT. Translated: CASRRDRAHTDTQYF. The V gene is TRBV19, the J gene TRBJ2-3; 7 bases match TRBD1. V lost 9 bases to trimming and J lost 2 bases; unmatched junction nucleotides: 11. The CDR3 covers 15 residues. Germline CDR1 LNHDA, CDR2 SQIVND (reference sequence).

This chain links TRBV20-1 with TRBJ2-7; 8 bases line up with TRBD2. Germline loops: CDR1 DFQATT, CDR2 SNEGSKA (reference sequence). The CDR3 extends over 19 amino acids. With V trimmed by 2 bases and J by 0 bases, 18 bases remained unmatched. CDR3 protein: CSARPVEGVGAGDSYEQYF. CDR3 DNA: TGCAGTGCTAGACCCGTGGAGGGAGTTGGAGCGGGGGACTCCTACGAGCAGTACTTC.

This clonotype has ten or more counts. The V gene is TRBV20-1, the J gene TRBJ2-7; D is possibly TRBD2 (6 bases). Germline V gene sequence: CDR1 DFQATT, CDR2 SNEGSKA (reference sequence). V lost 3 bases and J 4 bases, leaving 13 bases between the germline ends. The CDR3 has 13 amino acids. The CDR3 here is CSARVGGLYEQYF. CDR3 nucleotide sequence: TGCAGTGCTAGGGTGGGAGGTCTTTACGAGCAGTACTTC.

Many counts were recorded for this clonotype. The chain joins TRBV4-3 to TRBJ2-7; possibly TRBD1 for D (6 bases). The CDR3 contains 15 residues. Per the germline V gene, CDR1 is LGHNA and CDR2 is YSLEER. V lost 0 bases and J lost 2, with 11 bases in between. This CDR3 reads CASSQDGQMTYEQYF. CDR3 sequence (DNA): TGCGCCAGCAGCCAAGATGGACAGATGACCTACGAGCAGTACTTC.

As to this clonotype: The CDR3 end shows no conserved phenylalanine or tryptophan, and so a read error is likely. The chain links TRBV15 to TRBJ2-2; no clear D. This CDR3 region has 14 residues. CDR1 and CDR2 from the germline V gene are LNHNV and YYDKDF (reference sequence). DNA of the CDR3: TGTGCCACTAGCAGAGATCCGGACACCGGGGAGCTGTTTTCT. Amino acids: CATSRDPDTGELFS.

Worth noting for this clonotype: Germline and junction disagree at one end, which may indicate a read error. CDR3 nucleotides: TGTGCCAGCAGCCCCGGGGGGGGGGCCAAAAACATTCCGTACTTC. The encoded protein is CASSPGGGAKNIPYF. The chain has TRBV9 and TRBJ2-4; TRBD2 matches 8 bases. CDR1 is SGDLS, CDR2 YYNGEE, per germline. The CDR3 is made up of 15 amino acids.

This clonotype has at least ten counts. The rearrangement joins TRBV7-2 to TRBJ1-5, with no clear D. CDR1 and CDR2 (germline): SGHTA, FQGNSA. Deletions cut 5 bases from V and 0 bases from J, with 11 bases between. The CDR3 extends over 15 amino acids. The CDR3 sequence is CASSPVRYSNQPQHF. In DNA, the CDR3 is TGTGCCAGCAGCCCCGTCAGGTATAGCAATCAGCCCCAGCATTTT.

There are a few counts of this clonotype. Just one base apart from a much larger clone, this may be a read error. The chain links TRBV27 to TRBJ2-2, with 8 bases lining up with TRBD1. The CDR3 totals 15 residues. Looked up from germline, CDR1 is MNHEY and CDR2 is SMNVEV (reference sequence). CDR3 coding DNA: TGTGCCAGCAGTTTGGACAGGGTGAACGCCGGGGAGCTGTTTTTT. It is translated as CASSLDRVNAGELFF.

In this sample, this clonotype turned up many times. The chain recombines TRBV6-5 with TRBJ2-2; D may be TRBD1 or TRBD2 (5 bases each). In germline, CDR1 is MNHEY, CDR2 SVGAGI. The germline V and J ends were trimmed by 8 bases and 5 bases, with 24 bases remaining between them. The CDR3 spans 17 residues. The CDR3 coding sequence is TGTGCCAGCCGACCGTCGATGGGGCAGAGAGGGACCGGGGAGCTGTTTTTT. Translating gives CASRPSMGQRGTGELFF.

The chain carries TRBV20-1 and TRBJ1-1, with D perhaps matching TRBD1 (6 bases). Germline V CDR1 and CDR2: DFQATT, SNEGSKA (reference sequence). Trimming cost V 8 bases and J 0 bases, with 16 bases left between them. CDR3 length equals 14 residues. The CDR3 coding sequence is TGCAGTACACCAGGGACACACATGAACACTGAAGCTTTCTTT. It translates to CSTPGTHMNTEAFF.

This chain joins TRBV7-9 and TRBJ2-5; D tentatively reads TRBD1 or TRBD2 (5 bases each). The CDR3 totals 11 residues. The germline V and J ends were trimmed by 8 bases and 2 bases, with 6 bases remaining between them. CDR1 is SEHNR, CDR2 FQNEAQ, per germline (reference sequence). DNA of the CDR3: TGTGCCAGCGGGGGACAAGAGACCCAGTACTTC. Its protein product is CASGGQETQYF.